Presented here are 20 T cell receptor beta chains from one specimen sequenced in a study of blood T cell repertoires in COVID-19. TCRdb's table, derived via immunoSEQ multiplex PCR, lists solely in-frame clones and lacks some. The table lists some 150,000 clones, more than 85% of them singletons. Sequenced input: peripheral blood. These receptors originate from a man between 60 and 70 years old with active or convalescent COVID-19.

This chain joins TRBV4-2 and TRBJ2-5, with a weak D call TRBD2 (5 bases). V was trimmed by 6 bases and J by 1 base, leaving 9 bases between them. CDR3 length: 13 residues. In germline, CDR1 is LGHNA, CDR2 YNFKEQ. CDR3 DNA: TGTGCCAGCAGTCAGCGGATCCAAGAGACCCAGTACTTC. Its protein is CASSQRIQETQYF.

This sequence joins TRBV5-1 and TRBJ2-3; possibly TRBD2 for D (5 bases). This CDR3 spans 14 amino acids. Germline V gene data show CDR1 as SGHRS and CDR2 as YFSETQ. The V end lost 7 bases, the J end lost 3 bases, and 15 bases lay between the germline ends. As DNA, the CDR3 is TGCGCCAGCTGCGAACTAGACGTTACAGATACGCAGTATTTT. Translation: CASCELDVTDTQYF.

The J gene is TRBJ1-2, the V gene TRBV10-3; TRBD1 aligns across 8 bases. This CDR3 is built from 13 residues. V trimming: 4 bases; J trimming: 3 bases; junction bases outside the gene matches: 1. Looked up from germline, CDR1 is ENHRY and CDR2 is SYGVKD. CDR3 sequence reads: CAISATGDYGYTF. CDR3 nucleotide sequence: TGTGCCATCAGTGCGACAGGGGACTATGGCTACACCTTC.

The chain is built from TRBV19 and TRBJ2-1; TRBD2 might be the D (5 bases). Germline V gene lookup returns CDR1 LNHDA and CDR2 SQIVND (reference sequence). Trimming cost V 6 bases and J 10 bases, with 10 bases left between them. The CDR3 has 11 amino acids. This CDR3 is CASRIGIEQFF. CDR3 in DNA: TGTGCCAGTAGGATCGGGATCGAGCAGTTCTTC. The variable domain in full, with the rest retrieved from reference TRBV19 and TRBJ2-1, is DGGITQSPKYLFRKEGQNVTLSCEQNLNHDAMYWYRQDPGQGLRLIYYSQIVNDFQKGDIAEGYSVSREKKESFPLTVTSAQKNPTAFYLCASRIGIEQFFGPGTRLTVL.

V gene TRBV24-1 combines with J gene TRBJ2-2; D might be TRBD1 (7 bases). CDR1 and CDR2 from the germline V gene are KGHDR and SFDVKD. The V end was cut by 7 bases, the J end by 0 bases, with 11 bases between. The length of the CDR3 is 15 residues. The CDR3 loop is CATSPRGANTGELFF. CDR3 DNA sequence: TGTGCCACCAGCCCCAGGGGGGCGAACACCGGGGAGCTGTTTTTT.

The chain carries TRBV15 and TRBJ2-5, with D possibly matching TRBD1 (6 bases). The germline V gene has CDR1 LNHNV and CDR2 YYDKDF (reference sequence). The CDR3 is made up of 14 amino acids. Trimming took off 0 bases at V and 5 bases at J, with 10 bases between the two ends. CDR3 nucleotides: TGTGCCACCAGCAGAGATCTAAGGGGGGAGACCCAGTACTTC. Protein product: CATSRDLRGETQYF.

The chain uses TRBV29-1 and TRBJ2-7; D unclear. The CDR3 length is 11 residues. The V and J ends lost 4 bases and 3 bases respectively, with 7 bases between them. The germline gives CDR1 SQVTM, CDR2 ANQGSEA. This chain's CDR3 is CSVGPGYEQYF. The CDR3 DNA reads TGCAGCGTTGGGCCGGGCTACGAGCAGTACTTC.

For the CDR3, the DNA is TGTGCCAGTTCGACAAGAACCGACAGGGCCTACGAGCAGTACTTC. As protein: CASSTRTDRAYEQYF. The J gene is TRBJ2-7, the V gene TRBV18; TRBD1 aligns across 7 bases. Per germline, CDR1 KGHSH and CDR2 LQKENI. V lost 9 bases, J lost 2 bases, and 13 bases stayed unmatched. CDR3 length equals 15 residues.

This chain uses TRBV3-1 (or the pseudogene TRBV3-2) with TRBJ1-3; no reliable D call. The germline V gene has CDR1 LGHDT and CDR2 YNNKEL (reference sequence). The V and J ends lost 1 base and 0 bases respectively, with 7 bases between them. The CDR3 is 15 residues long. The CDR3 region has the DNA TGTGCCAGCAGCCAAGGACTGCTCTCTGGAAACACCATATATTTT. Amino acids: CASSQGLLSGNTIYF.

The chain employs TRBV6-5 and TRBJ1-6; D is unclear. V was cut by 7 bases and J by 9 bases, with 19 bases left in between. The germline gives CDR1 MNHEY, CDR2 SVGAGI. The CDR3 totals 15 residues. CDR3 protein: CASTLSGREGSPLHF. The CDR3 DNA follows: TGTGCCAGCACCCTGAGTGGTAGGGAGGGTTCACCCCTCCACTTT.

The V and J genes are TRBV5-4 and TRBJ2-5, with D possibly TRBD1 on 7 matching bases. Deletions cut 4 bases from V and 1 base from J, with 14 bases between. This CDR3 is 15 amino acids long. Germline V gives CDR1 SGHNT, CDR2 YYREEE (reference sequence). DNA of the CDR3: TGTGCCAGCAGCGGGAGGAAGGGGGCCCAAGAGACCCAGTACTTC. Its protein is CASSGRKGAQETQYF.

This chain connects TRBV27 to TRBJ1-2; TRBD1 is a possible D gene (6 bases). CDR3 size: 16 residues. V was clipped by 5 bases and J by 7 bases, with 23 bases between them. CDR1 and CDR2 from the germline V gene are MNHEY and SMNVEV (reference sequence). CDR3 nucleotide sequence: TGTGCCAGCAGTACGACCCAACAGGGAGTTTACTTTGGCTACACCTTC. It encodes CASSTTQQGVYFGYTF.

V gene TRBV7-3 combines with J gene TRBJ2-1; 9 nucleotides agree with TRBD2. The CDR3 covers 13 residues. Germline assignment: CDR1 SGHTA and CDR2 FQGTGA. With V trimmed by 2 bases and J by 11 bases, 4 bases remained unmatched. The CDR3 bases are TGTGCCAGCAGCTTAGGGACTAGCCCACAGCAGTTCTTC. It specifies CASSLGTSPQQFF. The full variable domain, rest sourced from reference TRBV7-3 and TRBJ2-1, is GAGVSQTPSNKVTEKGKYVELRCDPISGHTALYWYRQSLGQGPEFLIYFQGTGAADDSGLPNDRFFAVRPEGSVSTLKIQRTERGDSAVYLCASSLGTSPQQFFGPGTRLTVL.

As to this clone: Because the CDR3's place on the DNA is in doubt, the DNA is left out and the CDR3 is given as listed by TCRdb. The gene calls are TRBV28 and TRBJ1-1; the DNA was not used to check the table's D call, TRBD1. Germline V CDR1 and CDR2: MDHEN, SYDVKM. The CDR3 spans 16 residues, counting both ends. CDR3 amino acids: CASSSSTGERSTEAFF.

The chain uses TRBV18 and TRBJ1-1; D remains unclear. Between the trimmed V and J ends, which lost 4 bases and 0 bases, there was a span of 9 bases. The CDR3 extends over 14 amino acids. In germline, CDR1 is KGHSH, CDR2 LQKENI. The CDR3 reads CASSQAEMNTEAFF. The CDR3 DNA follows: TGTGCCAGCTCACAGGCGGAGATGAACACTGAAGCTTTCTTT.

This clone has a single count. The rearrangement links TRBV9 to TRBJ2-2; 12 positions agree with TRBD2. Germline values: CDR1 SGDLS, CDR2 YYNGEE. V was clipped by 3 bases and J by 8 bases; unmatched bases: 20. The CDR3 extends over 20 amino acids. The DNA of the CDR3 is TGTGCCAGCAGCGGGTCTTACCCCTGCACTAGCGGGGGGTGGTCTGGGGAGCTGTTTTTT. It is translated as CASSGSYPCTSGGWSGELFF.

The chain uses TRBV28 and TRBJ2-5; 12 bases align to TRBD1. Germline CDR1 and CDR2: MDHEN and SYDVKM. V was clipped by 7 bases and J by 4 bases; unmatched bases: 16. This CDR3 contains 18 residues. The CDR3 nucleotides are TGTGCCAGCACTAAACCGGGGACAGGGGGCGCGGGGGGAGAGACCCAGTACTTC. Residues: CASTKPGTGGAGGETQYF.

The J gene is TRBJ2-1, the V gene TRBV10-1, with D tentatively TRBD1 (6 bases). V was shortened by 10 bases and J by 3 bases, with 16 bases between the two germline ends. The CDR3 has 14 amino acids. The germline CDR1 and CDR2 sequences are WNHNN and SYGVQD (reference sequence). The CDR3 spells CATNLGTRYNEQFF. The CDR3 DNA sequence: TGCGCCACCAATCTCGGGACACGCTACAATGAGCAGTTCTTC.

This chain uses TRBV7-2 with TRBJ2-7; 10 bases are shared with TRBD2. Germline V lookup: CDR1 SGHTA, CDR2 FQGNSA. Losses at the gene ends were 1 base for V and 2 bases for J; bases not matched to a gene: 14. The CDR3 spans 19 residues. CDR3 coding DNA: TGTGCCAGCAGCTTAGAAGCTCTGCCCGGTAGCGGGAGGACCTACGAGCAGTACTTC. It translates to CASSLEALPGSGRTYEQYF.

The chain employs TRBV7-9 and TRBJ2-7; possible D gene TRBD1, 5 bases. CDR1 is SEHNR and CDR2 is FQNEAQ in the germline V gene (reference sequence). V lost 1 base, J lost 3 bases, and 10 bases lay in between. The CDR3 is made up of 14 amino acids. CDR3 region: CASSLGQGVYEQYF. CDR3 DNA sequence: TGTGCCAGCAGCTTAGGGCAGGGTGTCTACGAGCAGTACTTC.